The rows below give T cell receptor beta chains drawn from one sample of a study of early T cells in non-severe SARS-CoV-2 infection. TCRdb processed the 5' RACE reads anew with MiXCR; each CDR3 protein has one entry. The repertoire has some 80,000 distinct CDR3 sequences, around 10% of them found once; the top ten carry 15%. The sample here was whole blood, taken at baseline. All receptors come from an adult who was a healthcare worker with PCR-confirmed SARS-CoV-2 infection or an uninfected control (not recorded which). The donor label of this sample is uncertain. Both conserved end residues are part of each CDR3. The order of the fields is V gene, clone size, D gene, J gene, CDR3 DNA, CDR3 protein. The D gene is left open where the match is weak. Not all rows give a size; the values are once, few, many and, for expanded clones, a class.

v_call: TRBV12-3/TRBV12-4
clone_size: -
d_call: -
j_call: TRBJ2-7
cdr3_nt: TGTGCCAGCAGTTATAGCGCCCTGCCCCACGAGCAGTACTTC
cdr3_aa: CASSYSALPHEQYF

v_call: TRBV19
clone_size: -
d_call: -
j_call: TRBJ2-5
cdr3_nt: TGTGCCAGTAGTATTGGGACGAGAGAAGAGACCCAGTACTTC
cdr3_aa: CASSIGTREETQYF

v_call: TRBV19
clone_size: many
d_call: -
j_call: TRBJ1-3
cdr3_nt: TGTGCCAGTTCACCGGGTTACACTTTTTCGGGAAACACCATATATTTT
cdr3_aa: CASSPGYTFSGNTIYF

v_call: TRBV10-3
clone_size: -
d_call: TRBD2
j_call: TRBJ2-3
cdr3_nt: TGTGCCATCAGTGACGTTAGTAGCGGGTACACAGATACGCAGTATTTT
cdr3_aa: CAISDVSSGYTDTQYF

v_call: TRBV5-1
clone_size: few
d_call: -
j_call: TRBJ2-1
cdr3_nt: TGCGCCAGCAGCTTGGAGGACAATCGCGATGAGCAGTTCTTC
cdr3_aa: CASSLEDNRDEQFF

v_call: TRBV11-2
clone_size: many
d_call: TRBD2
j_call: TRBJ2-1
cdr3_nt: TGTGCCAGCAGCGGGGGGGGACGATACAATGAGCAGTTCTTC
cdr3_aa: CASSGGGRYNEQFF

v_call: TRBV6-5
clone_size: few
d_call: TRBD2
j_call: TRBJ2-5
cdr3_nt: TGTGCCAGCAGTTACCGACTAGCGGGTCAAGAGACCCAGTACTTC
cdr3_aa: CASSYRLAGQETQYF

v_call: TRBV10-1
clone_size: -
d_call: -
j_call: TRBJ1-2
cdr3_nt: TGCGCCAGCACAGATCAGGCCAGCTATGGCTACACCTTC
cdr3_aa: CASTDQASYGYTF

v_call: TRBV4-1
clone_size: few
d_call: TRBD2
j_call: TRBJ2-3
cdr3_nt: TGCGCCAGCAGCCCTGGACTAGCGGACACAGATACGCAGTATTTT
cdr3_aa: CASSPGLADTDTQYF

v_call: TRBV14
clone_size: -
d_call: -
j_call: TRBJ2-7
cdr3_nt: TGTGCCAGCAGCCAAGAAGCCAGGGCCTACGAGCAGTACTTC
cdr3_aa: CASSQEARAYEQYF

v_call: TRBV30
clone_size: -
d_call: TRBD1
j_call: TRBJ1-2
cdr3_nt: TGTGCCTGGAGCGGACAGGGAAATAACTATGGCTACACCTTC
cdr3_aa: CAWSGQGNNYGYTF

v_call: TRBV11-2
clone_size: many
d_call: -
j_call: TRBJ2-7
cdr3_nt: TGTGCCAGCTTGGGGTCCCGGGGTCTCAACGAGCAGTACTTC
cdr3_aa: CASLGSRGLNEQYF

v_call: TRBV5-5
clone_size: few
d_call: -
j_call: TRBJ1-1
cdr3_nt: TGTGCCAGCAGCTTGTACCAGGGGATGAGCACTGAAGCTTTCTTT
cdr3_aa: CASSLYQGMSTEAFF

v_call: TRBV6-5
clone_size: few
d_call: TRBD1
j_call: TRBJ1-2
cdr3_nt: TGTGCCAGCAGCCCTCAGGCAGGGGGGCCTGGTGGCTACACCTTC
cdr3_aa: CASSPQAGGPGGYTF

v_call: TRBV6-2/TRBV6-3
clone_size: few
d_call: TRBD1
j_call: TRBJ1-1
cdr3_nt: TGTGCCAGCAGTTACGGCAGGGGGTTAGCTGAAGCTTTCTTT
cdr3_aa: CASSYGRGLAEAFF

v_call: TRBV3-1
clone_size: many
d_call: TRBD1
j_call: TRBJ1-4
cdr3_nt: TGTGCCAGCACCGCCGGGACAGGGGACGAAAAACTGTTTTTT
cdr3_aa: CASTAGTGDEKLFF

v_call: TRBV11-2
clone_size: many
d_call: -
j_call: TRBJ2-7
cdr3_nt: TGTGCCAGCAGCGTCTCCGGGACACCCGCCTACGAGCAGTACTTC
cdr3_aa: CASSVSGTPAYEQYF

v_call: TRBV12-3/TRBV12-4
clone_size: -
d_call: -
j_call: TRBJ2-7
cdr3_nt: TGTGCCAGCAGTTCTGGGCACTACGAGCAGTACTTC
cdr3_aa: CASSSGHYEQYF

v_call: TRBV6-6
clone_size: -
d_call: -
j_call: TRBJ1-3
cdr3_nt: TGTGCCAGCAGTCACGGGGGGCCTGGAAACACCATATATTTT
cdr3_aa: CASSHGGPGNTIYF

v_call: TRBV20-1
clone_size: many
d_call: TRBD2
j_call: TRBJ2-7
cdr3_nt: TGCAGTGCTAGGACTAGCGGGGGGTTCTACGAGCAGTACTTC
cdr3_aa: CSARTSGGFYEQYF

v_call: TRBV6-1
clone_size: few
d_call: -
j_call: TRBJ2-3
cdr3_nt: TGTGCCAGCAGCATCGACAAGGGGGCAGATACGCAGTATTTT
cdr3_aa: CASSIDKGADTQYF

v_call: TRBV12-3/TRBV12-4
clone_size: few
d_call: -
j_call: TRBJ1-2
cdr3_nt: TGTGCCAGCAGTTTACGGACCTATGGCTACACCTTC
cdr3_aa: CASSLRTYGYTF

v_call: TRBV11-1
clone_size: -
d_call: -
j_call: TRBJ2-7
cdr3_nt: TGTGCCAGCAGCATCCGGGACGGCACCTACGAGCAGTACTTC
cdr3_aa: CASSIRDGTYEQYF

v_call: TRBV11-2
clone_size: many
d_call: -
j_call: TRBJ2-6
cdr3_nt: TGTGCCAGCCTTCCTGCCGTCTCTGGGGCCAACGTCCTGACTTTC
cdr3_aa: CASLPAVSGANVLTF

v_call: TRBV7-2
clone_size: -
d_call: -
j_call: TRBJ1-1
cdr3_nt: TGTGCCAGCAGCTTATACGGGCCGAACACTGAAGCTTTCTTT
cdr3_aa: CASSLYGPNTEAFF

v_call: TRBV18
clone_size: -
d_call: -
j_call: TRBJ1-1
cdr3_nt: TGTGCCAGCTCACCTACTGACATCGACACTGAAGCTTTCTTT
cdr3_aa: CASSPTDIDTEAFF

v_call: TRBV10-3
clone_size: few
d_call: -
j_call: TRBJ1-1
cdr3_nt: TGTGCCATCAGTGAGTCACCGGGGGCCACTGAAGCTTTCTTT
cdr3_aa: CAISESPGATEAFF

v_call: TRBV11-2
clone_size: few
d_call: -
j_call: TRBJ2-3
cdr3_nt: TGTGCCAGCTTGGGGTGGACGGATACGCAGTATTTT
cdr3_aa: CASLGWTDTQYF

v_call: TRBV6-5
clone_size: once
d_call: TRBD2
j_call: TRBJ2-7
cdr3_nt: TGTGCCAGCAGACCATGGGGGGGAGATTACTACGAGCAGTACTTC
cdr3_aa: CASRPWGGDYYEQYF

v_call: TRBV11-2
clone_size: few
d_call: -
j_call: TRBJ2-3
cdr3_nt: TGTGCCAGCAGCTTAGGGACCAAAACAGATACGCAGTATTTT
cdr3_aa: CASSLGTKTDTQYF

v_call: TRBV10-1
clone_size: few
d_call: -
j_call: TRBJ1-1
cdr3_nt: TGCGCCAGCAGTGATCCTGGCGCGCCGTACACTGAAGCTTTCTTT
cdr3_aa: CASSDPGAPYTEAFF

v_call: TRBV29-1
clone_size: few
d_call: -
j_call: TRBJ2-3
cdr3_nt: TGCAGCGTTGAAGCGGGCCTACACACAGATACGCAGTATTTT
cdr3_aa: CSVEAGLHTDTQYF

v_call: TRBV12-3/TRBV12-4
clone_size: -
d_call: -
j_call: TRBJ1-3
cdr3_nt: TGTGCCAGCAGTTGGGCCCGGCGGGTAGATGGGGCTGGAAACACCATATATTTT
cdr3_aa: CASSWARRVDGAGNTIYF

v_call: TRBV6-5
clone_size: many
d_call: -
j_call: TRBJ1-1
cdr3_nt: TGTGCCAGCAGTTACCAAGGCCTTAACACTGAAGCTTTCTTT
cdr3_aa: CASSYQGLNTEAFF

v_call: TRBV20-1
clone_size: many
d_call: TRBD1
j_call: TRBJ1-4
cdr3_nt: TGCAGTGCTAGCCTCCGAAGGTCAGGGGGGTATAATGAAAAACTGTTTTTT
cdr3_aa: CSASLRRSGGYNEKLFF

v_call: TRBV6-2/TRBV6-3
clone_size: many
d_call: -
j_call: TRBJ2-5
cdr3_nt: TGTGCCAGCAGTTACCGGGGCAGGGCGACCCAGTACTTC
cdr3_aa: CASSYRGRATQYF

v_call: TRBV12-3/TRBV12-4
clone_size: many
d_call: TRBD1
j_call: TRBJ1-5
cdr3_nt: TGTGCCAGCAGTCCCACAGGGGGTAGTCAGCCCCAGCATTTT
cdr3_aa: CASSPTGGSQPQHF

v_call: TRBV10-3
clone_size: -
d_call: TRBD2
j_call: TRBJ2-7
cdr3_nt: TGTGCCATCGCTAGCGGGAACTACGAGCAGTACTTC
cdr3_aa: CAIASGNYEQYF

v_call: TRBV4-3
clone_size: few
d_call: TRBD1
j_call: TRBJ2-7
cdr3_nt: TGCGCCAGCAGCCAAGAACAGGGGTCCTGGAGCTCCTACGAGCAGTACTTC
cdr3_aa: CASSQEQGSWSSYEQYF

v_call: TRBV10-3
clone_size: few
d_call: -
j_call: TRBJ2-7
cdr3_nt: TGTGCCATCAGTGAAAGGTACGAGCAGTACTTC
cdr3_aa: CAISERYEQYF

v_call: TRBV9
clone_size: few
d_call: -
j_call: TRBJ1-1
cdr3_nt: TGTGCCAGCAGCTTAATGAACACTGAAGCTTTCTTT
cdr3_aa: CASSLMNTEAFF

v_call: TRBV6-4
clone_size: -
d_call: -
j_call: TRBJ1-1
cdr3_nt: TGTGCCAGCAGTGACTCGGTGAGGATGACTGAAGCTTTCTTT
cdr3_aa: CASSDSVRMTEAFF